The subject of this entry is one TCR beta chain. This specimen comes from a study of shared clonotypes between healthy human individuals. For the study at large: The study used three CD4 naive, three CD4 memory, two CD8 naive and one CD8 memory plate per donor.

In replicate PCRs of sorted subsets, approximately 210 ng DNA, 29,000 or so T cell genomes, was used. Clones were sequenced by immunoSEQ multiplex PCR, and TCRdb holds only the in-frame ones, with some missing. The profile covers approximately 1.5 million clones, with less than 99% appearing a single time and 0.36% taken by the ten largest. Per the germline V gene, CDR1 is MDHEN and CDR2 is SYDVKM. This CDR3 has 18 amino acids. V gave up 6 bases and J gave up 5 bases; unmatched junction bases: 17. The specimen sequenced was naive CD4+ T cells sorted from blood. Subset defined: CD45RA+ positively selected. The clonotype comes from a young man in good health. The chain is built from TRBV28 and TRBJ2-2; 8 nucleotides match TRBD2. This CDR3 is CASSWAIPVAGRTGELFF. The CDR3, as DNA: TGTGCCAGCAGCTGGGCGATTCCGGTAGCGGGAAGAACCGGGGAGCTGTTTTTT.